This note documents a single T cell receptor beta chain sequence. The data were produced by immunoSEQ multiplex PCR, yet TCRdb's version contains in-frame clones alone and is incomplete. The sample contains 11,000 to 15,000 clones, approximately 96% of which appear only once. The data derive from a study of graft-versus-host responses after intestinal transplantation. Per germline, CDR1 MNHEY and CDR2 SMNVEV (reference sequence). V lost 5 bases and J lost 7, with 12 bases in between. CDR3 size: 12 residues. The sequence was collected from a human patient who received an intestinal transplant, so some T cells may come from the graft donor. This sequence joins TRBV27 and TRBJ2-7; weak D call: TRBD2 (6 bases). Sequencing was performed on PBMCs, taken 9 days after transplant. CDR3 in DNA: TGTGCCAGCAGTCTCGGTGGGGGGGAGCAGTACTTC. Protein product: CASSLGGGEQYF.